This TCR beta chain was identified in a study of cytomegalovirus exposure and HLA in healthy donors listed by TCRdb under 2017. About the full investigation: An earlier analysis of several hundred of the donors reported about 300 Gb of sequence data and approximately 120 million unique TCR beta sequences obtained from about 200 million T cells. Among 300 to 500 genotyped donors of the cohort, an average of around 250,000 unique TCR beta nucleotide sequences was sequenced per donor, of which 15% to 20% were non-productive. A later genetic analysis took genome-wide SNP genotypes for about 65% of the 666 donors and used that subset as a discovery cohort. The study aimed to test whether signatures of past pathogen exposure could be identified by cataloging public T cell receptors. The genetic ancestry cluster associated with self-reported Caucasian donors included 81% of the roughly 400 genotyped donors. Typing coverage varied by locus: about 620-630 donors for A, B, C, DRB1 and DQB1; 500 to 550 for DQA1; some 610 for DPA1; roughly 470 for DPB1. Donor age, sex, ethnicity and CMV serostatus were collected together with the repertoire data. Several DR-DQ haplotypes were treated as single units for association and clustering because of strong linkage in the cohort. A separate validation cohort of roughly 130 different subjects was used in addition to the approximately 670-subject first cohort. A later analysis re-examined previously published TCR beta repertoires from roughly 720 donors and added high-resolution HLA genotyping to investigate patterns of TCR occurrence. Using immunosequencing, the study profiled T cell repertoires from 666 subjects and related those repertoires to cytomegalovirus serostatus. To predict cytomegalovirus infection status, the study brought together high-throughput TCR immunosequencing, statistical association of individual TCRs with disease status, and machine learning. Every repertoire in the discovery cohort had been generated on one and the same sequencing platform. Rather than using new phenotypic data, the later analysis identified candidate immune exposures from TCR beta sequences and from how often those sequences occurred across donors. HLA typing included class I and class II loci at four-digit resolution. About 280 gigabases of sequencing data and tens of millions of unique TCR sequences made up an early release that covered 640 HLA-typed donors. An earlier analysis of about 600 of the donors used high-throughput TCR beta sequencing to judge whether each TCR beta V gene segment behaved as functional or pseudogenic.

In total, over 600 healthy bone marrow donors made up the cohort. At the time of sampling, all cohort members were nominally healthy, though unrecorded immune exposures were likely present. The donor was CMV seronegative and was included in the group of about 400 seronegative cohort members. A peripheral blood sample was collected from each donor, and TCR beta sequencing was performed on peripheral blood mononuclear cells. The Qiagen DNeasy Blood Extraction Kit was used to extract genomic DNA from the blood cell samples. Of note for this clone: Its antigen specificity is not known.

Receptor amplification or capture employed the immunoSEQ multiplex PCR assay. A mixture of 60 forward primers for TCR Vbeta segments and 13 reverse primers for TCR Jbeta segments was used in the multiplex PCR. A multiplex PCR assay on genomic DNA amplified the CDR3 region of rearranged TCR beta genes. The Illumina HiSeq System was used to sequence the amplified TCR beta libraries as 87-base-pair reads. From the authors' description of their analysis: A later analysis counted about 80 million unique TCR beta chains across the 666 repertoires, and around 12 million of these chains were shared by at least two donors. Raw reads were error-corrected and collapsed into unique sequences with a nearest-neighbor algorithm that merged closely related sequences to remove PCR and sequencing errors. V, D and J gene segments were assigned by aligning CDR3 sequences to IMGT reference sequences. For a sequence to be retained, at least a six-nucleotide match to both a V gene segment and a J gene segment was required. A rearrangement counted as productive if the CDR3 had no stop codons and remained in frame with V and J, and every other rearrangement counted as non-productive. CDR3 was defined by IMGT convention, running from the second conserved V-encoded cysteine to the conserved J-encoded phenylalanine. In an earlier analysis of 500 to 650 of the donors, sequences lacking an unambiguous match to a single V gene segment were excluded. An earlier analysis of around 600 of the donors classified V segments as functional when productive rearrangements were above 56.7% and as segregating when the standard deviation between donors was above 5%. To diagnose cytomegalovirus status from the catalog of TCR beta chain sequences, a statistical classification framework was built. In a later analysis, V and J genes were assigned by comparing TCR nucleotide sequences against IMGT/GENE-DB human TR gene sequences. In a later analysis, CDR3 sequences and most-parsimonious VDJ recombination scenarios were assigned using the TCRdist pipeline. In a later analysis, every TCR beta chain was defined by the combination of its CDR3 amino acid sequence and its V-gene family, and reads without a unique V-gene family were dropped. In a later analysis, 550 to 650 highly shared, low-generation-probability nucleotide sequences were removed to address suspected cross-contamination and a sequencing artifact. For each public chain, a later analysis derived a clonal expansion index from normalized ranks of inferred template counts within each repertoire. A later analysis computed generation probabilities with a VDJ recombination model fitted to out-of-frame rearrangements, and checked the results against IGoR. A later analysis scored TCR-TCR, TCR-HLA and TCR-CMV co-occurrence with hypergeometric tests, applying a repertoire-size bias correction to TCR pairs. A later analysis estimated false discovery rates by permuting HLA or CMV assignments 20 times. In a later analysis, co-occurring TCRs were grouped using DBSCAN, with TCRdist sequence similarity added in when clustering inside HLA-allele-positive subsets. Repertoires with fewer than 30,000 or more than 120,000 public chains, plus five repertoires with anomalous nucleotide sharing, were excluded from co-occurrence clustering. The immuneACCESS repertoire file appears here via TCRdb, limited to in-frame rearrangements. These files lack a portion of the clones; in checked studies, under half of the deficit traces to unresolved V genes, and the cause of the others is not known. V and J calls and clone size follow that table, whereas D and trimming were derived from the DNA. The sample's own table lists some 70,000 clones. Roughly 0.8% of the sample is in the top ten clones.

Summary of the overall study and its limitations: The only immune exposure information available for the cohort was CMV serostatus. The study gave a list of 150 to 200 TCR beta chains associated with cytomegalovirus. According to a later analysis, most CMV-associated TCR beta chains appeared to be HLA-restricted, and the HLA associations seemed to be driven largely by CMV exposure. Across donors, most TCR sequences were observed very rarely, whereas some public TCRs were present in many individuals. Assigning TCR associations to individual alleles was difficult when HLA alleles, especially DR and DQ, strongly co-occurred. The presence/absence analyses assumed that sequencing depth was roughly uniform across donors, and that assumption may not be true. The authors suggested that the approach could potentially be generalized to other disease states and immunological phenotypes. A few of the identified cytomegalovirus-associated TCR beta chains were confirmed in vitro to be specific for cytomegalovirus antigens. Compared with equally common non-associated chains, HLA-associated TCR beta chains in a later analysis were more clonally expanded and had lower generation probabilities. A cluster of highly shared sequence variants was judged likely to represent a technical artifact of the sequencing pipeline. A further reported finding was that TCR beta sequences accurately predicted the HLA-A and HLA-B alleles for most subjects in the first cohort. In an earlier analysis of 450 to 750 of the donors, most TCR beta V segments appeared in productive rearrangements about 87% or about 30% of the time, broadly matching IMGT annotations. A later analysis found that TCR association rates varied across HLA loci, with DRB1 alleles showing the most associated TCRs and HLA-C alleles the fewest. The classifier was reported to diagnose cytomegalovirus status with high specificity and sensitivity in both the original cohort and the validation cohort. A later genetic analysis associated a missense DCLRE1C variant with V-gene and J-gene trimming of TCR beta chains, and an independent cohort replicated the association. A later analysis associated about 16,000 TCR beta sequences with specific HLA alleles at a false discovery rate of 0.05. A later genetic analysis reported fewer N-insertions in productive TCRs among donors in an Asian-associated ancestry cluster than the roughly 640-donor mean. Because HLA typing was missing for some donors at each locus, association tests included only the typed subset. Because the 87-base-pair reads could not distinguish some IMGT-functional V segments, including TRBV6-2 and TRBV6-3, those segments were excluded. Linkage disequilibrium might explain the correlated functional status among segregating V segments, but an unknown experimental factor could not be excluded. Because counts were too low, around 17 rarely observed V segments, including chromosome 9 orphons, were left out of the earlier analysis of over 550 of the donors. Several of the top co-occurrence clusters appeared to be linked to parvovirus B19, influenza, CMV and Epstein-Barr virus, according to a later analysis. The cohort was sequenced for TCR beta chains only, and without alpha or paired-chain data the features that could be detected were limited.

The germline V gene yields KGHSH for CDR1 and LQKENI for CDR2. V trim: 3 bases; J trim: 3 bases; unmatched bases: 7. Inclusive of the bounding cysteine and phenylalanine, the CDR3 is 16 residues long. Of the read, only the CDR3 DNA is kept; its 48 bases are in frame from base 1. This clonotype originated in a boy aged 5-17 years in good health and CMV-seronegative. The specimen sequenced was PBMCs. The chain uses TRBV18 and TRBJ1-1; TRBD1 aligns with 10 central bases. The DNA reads TGTGCCAGCTCACCGGTACGACAGGGGGCATACACTGAAGCTTTCTTT. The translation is CASSPVRQGAYTEAFF.